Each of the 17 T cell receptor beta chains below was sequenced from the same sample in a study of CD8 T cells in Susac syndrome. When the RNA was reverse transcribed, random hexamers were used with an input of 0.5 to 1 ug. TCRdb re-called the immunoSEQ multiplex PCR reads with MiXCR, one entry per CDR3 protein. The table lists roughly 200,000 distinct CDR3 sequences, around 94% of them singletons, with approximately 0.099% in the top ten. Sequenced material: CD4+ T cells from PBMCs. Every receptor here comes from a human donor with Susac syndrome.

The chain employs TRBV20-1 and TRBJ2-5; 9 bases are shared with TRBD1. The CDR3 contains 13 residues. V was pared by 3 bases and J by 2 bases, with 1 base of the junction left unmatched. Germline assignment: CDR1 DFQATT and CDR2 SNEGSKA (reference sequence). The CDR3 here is CSASGQGQETQYF. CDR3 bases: TGCAGTGCTAGCGGACAGGGGCAAGAGACCCAGTACTTC.

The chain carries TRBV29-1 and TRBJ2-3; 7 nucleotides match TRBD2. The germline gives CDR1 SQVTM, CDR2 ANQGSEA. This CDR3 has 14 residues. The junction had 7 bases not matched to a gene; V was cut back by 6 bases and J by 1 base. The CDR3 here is CSVLPSGRTDTQYF. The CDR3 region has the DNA TGCAGCGTGTTACCTAGCGGTCGCACAGATACGCAGTATTTT.

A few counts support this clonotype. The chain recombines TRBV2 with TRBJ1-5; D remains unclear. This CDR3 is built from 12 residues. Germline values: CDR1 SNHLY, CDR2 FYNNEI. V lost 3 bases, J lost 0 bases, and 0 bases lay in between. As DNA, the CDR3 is TGTGCCAGCAGTGATAGCAATCAGCCCCAGCATTTT. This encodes CASSDSNQPQHF.

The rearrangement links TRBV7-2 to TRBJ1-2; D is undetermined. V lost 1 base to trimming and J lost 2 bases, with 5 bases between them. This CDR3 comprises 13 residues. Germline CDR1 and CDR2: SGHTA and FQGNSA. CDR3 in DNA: TGTGCCAGCAGCTTAGAGAGAAACTATGGCTACACCTTC. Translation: CASSLERNYGYTF.

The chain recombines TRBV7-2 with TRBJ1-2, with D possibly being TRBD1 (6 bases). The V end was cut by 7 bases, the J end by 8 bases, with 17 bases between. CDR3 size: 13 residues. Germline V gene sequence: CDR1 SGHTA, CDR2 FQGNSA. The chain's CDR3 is CASTPRARGGYTF. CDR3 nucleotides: TGTGCCAGCACCCCTCGCGCAAGGGGGGGCTACACCTTC.

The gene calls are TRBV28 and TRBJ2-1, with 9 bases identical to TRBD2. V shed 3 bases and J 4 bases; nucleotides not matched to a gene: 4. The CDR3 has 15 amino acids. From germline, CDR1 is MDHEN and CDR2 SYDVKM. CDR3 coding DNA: TGTGCCAGCAGTTTTTCACTAGCGGGTTACAATGAGCAGTTCTTC. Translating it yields CASSFSLAGYNEQFF. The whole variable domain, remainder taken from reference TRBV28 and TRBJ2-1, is DVKVTQSSRYLVKRTGEKVFLECVQDMDHENMFWYRQDPGLGLRLIYFSYDVKMKEKGDIPEGYSVSREKKERFSLILESASTNQTSMYLCASSFSLAGYNEQFFGPGTRLTVL.

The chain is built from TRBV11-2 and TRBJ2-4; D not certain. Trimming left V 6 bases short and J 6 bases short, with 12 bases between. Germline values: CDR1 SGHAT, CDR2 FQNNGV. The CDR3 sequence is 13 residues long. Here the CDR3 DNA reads TGTGCCAGCAGTACCACGAGGTTAAACATTCAGTACTTC. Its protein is CASSTTRLNIQYF.

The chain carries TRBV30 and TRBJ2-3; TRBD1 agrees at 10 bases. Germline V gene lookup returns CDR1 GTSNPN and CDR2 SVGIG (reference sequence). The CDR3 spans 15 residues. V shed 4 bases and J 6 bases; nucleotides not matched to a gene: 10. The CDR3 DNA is TGTGCCTGGACCCACGGGGGACAGGGGACGGATACGCAGTATTTT. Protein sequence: CAWTHGGQGTDTQYF. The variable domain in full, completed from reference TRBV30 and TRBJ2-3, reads SQTIHQWPATLVQPVGSPLSLECTVEGTSNPNLYWYRQAAGRGLQLLFYSVGIGQISSEVPQNLSASRPQDRQFILSSKKLLLSDSGFYLCAWTHGGQGTDTQYFGPGTRLTVL.

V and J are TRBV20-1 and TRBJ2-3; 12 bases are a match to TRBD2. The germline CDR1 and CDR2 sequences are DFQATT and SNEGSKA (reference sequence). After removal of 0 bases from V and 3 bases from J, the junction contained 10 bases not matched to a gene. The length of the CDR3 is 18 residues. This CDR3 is CSARDLRLAGDWTDTQYF. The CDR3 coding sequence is TGCAGTGCTAGAGACTTAAGACTAGCGGGAGATTGGACAGATACGCAGTATTTT.

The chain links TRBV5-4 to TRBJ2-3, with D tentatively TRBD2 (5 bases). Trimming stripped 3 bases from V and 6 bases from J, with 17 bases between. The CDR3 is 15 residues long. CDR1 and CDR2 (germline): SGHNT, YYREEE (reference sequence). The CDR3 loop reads CASSSKFGVPDTQYF. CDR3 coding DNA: TGTGCCAGCAGCTCCAAGTTCGGGGTCCCGGATACGCAGTATTTT.

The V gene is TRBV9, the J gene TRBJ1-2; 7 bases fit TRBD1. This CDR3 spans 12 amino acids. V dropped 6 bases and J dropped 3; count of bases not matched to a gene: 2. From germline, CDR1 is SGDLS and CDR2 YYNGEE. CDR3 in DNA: TGTGCCAGCACCAGGGGGGACTATGGCTACACCTTC. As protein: CASTRGDYGYTF.

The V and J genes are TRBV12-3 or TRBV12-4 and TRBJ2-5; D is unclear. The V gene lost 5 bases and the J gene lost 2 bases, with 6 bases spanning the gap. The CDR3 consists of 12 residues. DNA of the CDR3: TGTGCCAGCAGTCGGTTACAAGAGACCCAGTACTTC. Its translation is CASSRLQETQYF.

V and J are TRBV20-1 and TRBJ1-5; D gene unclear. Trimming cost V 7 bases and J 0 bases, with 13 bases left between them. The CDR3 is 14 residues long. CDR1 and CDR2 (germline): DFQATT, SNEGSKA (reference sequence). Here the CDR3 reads CSVRTAYSNQPQHF. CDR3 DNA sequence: TGCAGTGTGAGGACGGCCTATAGCAATCAGCCCCAGCATTTT.

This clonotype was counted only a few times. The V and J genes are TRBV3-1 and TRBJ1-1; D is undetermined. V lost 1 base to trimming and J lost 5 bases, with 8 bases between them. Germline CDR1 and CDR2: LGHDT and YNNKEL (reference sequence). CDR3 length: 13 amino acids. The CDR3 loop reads CASSQVPETEAFF. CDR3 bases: TGTGCCAGCAGCCAAGTTCCGGAGACTGAAGCTTTCTTT.

The CDR3 DNA sequence: TGTGCCAGCAGCGTGACGGAACGCTATGGCTACACCTTC. Its translation is CASSVTERYGYTF. The genes are TRBV9 and TRBJ1-2; D is ambiguous. CDR3 length equals 13 residues. Germline-derived CDR1 and CDR2 are SGDLS and YYNGEE. Trimming left V 2 bases short and J 4 bases short, with 9 bases between.

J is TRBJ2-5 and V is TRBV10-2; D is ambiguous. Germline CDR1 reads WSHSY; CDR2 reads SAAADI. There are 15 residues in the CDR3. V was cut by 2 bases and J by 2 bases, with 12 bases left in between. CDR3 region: CASSEGLGFQETQYF. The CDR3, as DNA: TGCGCCAGCAGTGAGGGTCTAGGATTTCAAGAGACCCAGTACTTC.

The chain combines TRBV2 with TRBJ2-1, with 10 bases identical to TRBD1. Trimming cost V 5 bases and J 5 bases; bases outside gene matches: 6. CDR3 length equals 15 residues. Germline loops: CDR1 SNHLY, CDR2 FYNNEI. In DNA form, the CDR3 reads TGTGCCAGCAGTTCCGGGACAGGGGCCGACAATGAGCAGTTCTTC. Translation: CASSSGTGADNEQFF.